This record concerns one TCR beta chain sequence. Original handling: By means of reference gene primer amplification, nucleated cell counts were estimated. TCRdb's table, derived via immunoSEQ multiplex PCR, lists solely in-frame clones and lacks some. From that table come the V and J calls and clone size; the DNA was used to work out D and trimming. The profile shows about 250,000 clones, around 87% of them singletons. This sample stems from a study of blood T cell repertoires in COVID-19. At the level of the study: Sources were T cells, B-cell-depleted T cells, or PBMCs; the material itself was cDNA or gDNA.

This study enrolled people aged 18 to 89 from about two dozen US geographic areas. The V end was cut by 2 bases, the J end by 3 bases, with 14 bases between. This CDR3 has 15 residues. Germline V gene lookup returns CDR1 MNHEY and CDR2 SMNVEV (reference sequence). Sequencing was carried out using PBMCs or T cells enriched from blood (not recorded which). The chain combines TRBV27 with TRBJ2-7, with a possible D match to TRBD2 (5 bases). The clonotype originates from a woman between 50 and 59 years old who had recovered from COVID-19. The CDR3 nucleotides are TGTGCCAGCAGTTTAAAAGGGAGTATTATCTACGAGCAGTACTTC. It codes for CASSLKGSIIYEQYF.